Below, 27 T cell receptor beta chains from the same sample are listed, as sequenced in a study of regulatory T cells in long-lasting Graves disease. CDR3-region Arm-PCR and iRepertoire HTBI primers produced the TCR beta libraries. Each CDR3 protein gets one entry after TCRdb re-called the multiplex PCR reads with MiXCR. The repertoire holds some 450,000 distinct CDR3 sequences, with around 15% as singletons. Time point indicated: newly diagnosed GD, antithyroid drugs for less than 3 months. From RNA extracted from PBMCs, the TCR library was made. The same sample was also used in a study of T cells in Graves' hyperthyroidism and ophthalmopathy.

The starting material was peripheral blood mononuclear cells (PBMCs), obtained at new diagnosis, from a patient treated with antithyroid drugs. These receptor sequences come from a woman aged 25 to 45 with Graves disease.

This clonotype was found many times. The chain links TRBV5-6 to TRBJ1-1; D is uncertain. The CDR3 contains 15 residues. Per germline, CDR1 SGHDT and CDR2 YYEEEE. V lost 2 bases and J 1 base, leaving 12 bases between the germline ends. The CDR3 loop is CASSLNGRKNTEAFF. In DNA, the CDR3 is TGTGCCAGCAGCTTAAACGGACGTAAGAACACTGAAGCTTTCTTT.

The CDR3, as DNA: TGTGCCAGCCGTCCAAGCGGGAGTGGCTACAATGAGCAGTTCTTC. Translating it yields CASRPSGSGYNEQFF. This rearrangement joins TRBV27 to TRBJ2-1; 8 bases are shared with TRBD2. The CDR3 contains 15 residues. Germline CDR1 and CDR2: MNHEY and SMNVEV (reference sequence). V gave up 8 bases and J gave up 3 bases; unmatched junction bases: 9.

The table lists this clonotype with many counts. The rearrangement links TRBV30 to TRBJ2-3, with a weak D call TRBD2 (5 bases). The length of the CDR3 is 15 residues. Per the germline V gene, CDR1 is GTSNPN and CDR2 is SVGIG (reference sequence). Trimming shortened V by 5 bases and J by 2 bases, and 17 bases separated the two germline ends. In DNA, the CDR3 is TGTGCCTGGGGACTTGAGTACACCTCCACAGATACGCAGTATTTT. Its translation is CAWGLEYTSTDTQYF.

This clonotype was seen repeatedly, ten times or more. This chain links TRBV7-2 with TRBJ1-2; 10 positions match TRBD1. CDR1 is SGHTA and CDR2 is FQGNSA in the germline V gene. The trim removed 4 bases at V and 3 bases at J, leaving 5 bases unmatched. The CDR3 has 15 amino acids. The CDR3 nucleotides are TGTGCCAGCAGCTCCAGGGACAGGGGCTACTATGGCTACACCTTC. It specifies CASSSRDRGYYGYTF.

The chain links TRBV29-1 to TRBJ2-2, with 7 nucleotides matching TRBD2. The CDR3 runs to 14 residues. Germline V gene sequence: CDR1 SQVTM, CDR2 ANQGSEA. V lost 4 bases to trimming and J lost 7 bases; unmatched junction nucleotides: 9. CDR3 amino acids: CSVALLANLGELFF. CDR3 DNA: TGCAGCGTTGCATTACTAGCGAATCTCGGGGAGCTGTTTTTT.

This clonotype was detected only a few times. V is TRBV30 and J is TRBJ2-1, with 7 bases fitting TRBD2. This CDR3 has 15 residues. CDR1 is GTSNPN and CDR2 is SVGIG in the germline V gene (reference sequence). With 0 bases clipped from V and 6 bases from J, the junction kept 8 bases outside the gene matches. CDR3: CAWSVLNGRSNEQFF. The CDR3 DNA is TGTGCCTGGAGTGTACTGAACGGGAGGAGCAATGAGCAGTTCTTC.

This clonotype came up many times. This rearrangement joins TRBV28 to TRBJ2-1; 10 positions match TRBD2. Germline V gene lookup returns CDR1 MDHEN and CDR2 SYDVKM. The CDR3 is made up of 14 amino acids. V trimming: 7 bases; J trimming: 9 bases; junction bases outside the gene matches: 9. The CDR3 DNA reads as TGTGCCAGCAAACTAGCGGGACGCCTCGGTGAGCAGTTCTTC. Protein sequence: CASKLAGRLGEQFF.

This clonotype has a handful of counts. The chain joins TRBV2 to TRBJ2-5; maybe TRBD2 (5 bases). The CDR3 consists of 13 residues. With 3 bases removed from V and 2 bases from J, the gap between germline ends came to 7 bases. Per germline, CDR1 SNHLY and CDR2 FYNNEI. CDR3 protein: CASSEDLQETQYF. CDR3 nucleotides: TGTGCCAGCAGTGAGGACTTACAAGAGACCCAGTACTTC.

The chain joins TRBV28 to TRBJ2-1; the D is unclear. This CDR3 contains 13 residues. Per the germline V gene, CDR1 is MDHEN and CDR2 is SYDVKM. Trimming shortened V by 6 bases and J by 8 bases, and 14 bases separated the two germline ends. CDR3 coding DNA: TGTGCCAGCAGATTTTTAGGTAGGGATGAGCAGTTCTTC. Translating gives CASRFLGRDEQFF.

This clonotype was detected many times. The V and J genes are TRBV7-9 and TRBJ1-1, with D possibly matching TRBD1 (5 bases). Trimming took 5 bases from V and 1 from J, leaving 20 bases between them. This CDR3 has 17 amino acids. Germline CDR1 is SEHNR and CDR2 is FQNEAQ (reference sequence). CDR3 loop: CASSQRGPLRGNTEAFF. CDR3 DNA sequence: TGTGCCAGCAGCCAAAGGGGTCCCCTCAGAGGGAACACTGAAGCTTTCTTT.

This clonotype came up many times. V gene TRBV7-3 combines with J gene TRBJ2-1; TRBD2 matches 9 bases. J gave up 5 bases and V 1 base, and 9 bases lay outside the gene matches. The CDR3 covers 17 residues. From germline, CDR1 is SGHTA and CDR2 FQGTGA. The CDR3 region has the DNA TGTGCCAGCAGCTTAAAGTCGGGTCTAGCGGGACACAATGAGCAGTTCTTC. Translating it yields CASSLKSGLAGHNEQFF.

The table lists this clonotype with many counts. The CDR3 reads CSARSPGLAGTDTQYF. Written as DNA, the CDR3 is TGCAGTGCTAGATCTCCGGGACTAGCGGGCACAGATACGCAGTATTTT. The chain joins TRBV20-1 to TRBJ2-3; 11 bases map to TRBD2. V shed 2 bases, J shed 1 base, and the junction held 5 bases outside the gene matches. CDR3 length: 16 residues. The germline gives CDR1 DFQATT, CDR2 SNEGSKA (reference sequence).

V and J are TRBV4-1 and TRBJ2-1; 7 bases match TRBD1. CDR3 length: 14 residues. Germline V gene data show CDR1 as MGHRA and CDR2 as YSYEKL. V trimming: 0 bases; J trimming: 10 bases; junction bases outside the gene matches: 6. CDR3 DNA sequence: TGCGCCAGCAGCCAAGAAGACAGGGATAGGGAGCAGTTCTTC. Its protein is CASSQEDRDREQFF.

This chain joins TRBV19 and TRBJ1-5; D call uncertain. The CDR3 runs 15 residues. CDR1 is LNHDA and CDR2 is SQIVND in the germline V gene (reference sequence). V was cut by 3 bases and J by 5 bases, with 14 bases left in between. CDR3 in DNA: TGTGCCAGTAGTATGGTCGGACTGGGCGATCAGCCCCAGCATTTT. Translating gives CASSMVGLGDQPQHF.

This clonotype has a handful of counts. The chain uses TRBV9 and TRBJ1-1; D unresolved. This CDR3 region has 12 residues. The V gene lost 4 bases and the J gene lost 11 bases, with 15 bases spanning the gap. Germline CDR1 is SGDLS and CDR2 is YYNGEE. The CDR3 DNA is TGTGCCAGCAGCCCGGACCGAGGTGCGGCTTTCTTT. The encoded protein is CASSPDRGAAFF. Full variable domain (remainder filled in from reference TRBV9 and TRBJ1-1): DSGVTQTPKHLITATGQRVTLRCSPRSGDLSVYWYQQSLDQGLQFLIQYYNGEERAKGNILERFSAQQFPDLHSELNLSSLELGDSALYFCASSPDRGAAFFGQGTRLTVV.

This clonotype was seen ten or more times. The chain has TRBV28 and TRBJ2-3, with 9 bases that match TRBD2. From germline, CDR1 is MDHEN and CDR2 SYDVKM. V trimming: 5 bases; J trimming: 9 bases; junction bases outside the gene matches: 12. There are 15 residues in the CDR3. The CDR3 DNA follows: TGTGCCAGCAGTCCCGGGACTAGCCCCCTGGGGACGCAGTATTTT. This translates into CASSPGTSPLGTQYF. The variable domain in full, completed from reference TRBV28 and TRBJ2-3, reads DVKVTQSSRYLVKRTGEKVFLECVQDMDHENMFWYRQDPGLGLRLIYFSYDVKMKEKGDIPEGYSVSREKKERFSLILESASTNQTSMYLCASSPGTSPLGTQYFGPGTRLTVL.

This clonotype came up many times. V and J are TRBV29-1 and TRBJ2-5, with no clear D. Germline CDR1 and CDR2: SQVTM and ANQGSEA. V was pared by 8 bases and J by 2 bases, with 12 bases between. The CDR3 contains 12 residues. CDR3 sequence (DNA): TGCAGCACATCCCCCCCGCAAGAGACCCAGTACTTC. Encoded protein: CSTSPPQETQYF.

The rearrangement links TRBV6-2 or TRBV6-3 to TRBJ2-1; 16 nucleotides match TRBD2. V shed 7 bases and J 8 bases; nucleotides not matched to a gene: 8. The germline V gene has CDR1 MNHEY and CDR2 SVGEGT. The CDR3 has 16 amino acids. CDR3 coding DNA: TGTGCCAGCACCGACGAAGGGACTAGCGGGAGGGATGAGCAGTTCTTC. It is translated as CASTDEGTSGRDEQFF.

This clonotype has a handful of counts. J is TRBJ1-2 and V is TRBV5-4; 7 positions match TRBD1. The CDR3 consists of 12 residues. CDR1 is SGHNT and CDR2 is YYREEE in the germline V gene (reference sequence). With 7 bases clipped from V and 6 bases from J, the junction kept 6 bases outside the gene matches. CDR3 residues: CASRVDRDGYTF. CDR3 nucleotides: TGTGCCAGCCGCGTAGACAGGGATGGCTACACCTTC. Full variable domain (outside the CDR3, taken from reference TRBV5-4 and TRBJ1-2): ETGVTQSPTHLIKTRGQQVTLRCSSQSGHNTVSWYQQALGQGPQFIFQYYREEENGRGNFPPRFSGLQFPNYSSELNVNALELDDSALYLCASRVDRDGYTFGSGTRLTVV.

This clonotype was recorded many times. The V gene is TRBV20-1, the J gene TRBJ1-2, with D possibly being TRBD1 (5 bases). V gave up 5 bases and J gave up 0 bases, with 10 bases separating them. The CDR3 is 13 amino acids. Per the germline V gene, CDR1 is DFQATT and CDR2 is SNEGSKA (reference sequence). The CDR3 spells CSAPRGANYGYTF. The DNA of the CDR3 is TGCAGTGCTCCTAGGGGTGCTAACTATGGCTACACCTTC.

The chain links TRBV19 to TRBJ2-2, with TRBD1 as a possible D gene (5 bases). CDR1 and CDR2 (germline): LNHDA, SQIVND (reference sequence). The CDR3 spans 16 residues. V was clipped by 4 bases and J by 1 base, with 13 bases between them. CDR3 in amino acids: CASSKVRVKNTGELFF. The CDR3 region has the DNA TGTGCCAGTAGTAAGGTCAGGGTCAAGAACACCGGGGAGCTGTTTTTT.

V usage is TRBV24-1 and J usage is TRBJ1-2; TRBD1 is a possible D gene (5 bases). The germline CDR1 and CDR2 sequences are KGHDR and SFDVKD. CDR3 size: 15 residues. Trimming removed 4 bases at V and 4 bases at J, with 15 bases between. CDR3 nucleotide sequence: TGTGCCACCAGTGAGCCTCTCGGGACGGCCTATGGCTACACCTTC. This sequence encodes CATSEPLGTAYGYTF.

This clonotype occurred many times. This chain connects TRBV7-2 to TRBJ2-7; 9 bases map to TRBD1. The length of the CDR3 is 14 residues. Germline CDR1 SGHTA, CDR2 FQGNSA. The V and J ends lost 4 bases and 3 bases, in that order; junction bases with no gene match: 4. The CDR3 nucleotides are TGTGCCAGCAGCTACCGACAGGGGGACTACGAGCAGTACTTC. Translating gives CASSYRQGDYEQYF.

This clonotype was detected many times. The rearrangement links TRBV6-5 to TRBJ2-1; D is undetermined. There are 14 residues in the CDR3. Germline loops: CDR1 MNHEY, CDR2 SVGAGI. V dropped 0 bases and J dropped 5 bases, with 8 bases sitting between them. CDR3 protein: CASSYSQVNNEQFF. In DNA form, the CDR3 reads TGTGCCAGCAGTTACTCCCAGGTTAACAATGAGCAGTTCTTC.

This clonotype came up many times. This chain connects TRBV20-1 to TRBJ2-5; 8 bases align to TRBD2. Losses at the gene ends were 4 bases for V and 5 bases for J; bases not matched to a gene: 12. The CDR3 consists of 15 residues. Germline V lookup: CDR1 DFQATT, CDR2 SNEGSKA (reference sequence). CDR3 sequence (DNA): TGCAGTGCTATTTCAGCGGGAGCGCAGTATGAGACCCAGTACTTC. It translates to CSAISAGAQYETQYF.

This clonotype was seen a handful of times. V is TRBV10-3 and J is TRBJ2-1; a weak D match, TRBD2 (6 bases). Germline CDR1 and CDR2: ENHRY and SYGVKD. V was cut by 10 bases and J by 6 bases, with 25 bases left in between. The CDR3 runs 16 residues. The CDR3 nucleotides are TGTGCCAGCGACGCCGGACGGGGAGGCCCCGGCAATGAGCAGTTCTTC. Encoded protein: CASDAGRGGPGNEQFF.

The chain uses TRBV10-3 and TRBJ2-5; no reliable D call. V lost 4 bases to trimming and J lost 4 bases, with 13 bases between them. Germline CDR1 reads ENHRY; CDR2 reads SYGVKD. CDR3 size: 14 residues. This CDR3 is CAISASGSGETQYF. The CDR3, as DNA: TGTGCCATCAGTGCCTCCGGGTCGGGAGAGACCCAGTACTTC.